This T cell receptor (beta chain) was recovered during a study of graft-versus-host responses after intestinal transplantation. Study summary: After anti-thymocyte globulin induction, recipients took tacrolimus and steroids for 2 to 3 years. Overall study findings and caveats: Detected in recipient marrow were GvH clones, some of which were first observed in ileum or blood. Allografts from individuals with graft-donor T cell macrochimerism displayed high graft-versus-host to host-versus-graft clonal ratios.

This clone was seen more than once but under ten times. Its antigen is as yet unknown. The data were produced by immunoSEQ multiplex PCR, yet TCRdb's version contains in-frame clones alone and is incomplete. The sample lists 80,000 or so clones, around 93% occurring once. The sequence was obtained from a human patient who received an intestinal transplant, so some T cells may come from the graft donor. Sequenced here: PBMCs, sampled 98 days after intestinal transplantation.

As DNA, the CDR3 is TGTGCCGGAGGGGCGACGGAAGCCTACGAGCAGTACTTC. Its protein product is CAGGATEAYEQYF. V is TRBV2 and J is TRBJ2-7; tentatively, D is TRBD2 (6 bases). Looked up from germline, CDR1 is SNHLY and CDR2 is FYNNEI. V lost 11 bases and J 2 bases, leaving 16 bases between the germline ends. This CDR3 comprises 13 residues.